This is a list of T cell receptor beta chains from one sample in a study of blood T cell repertoires in COVID-19. Some clones are missing from TCRdb's copy, which holds only in-frame ones; the method was immunoSEQ multiplex PCR. The sample lists just over 60,000 clones, 79% occurring once. Sequenced: peripheral blood. The receptors originated from a woman over 75 with active or convalescent COVID-19. Both conserved end residues are part of each CDR3. A D gene is named only where the DNA matches it firmly. Only some rows state a clone size, as once, few, many or a class for expanded clones.

j_call | clone_size | v_call | d_call | cdr3_nt | cdr3_aa
TRBJ1-2 | - | TRBV7-9 | - | TGTGCCAGCAGCCTCACTGGGCATGGCTACACCTTC | CASSLTGHGYTF
TRBJ2-2 | - | TRBV5-1 | - | TGCGCCAGCAGCTTGGAAGTTAGTAGTGGGGAGCTGTTTTTT | CASSLEVSSGELFF
TRBJ1-2 | - | TRBV19 | - | TGTGCCAGTAGTATAAAACAGGGAATCTATGGCTACACCTTC | CASSIKQGIYGYTF
TRBJ2-7 | - | TRBV29-1 | TRBD1 | TGCAGCGTTTCGACAGGGGGTTCCTACGAGCAGTACTTC | CSVSTGGSYEQYF
TRBJ1-1 | - | TRBV29-1 | - | TGCAGCGTGTGGAGGGGAGGCAACACTGAAGCTTTCTTT | CSVWRGGNTEAFF
TRBJ2-5 | many | TRBV5-1 | TRBD2 | TGCGCCAGCAGCTTGGACGGGGGGGCCCAAGAGACCCAGTACTTC | CASSLDGGAQETQYF
TRBJ1-1 | - | TRBV11-2 | - | TGTGCCAGCAGCTATACGGGGAGATTGAACACTGAAGCTTTCTTT | CASSYTGRLNTEAFF
TRBJ1-4 | - | TRBV12-3/TRBV12-4 | - | TGTGCCAGCAGTTTACAGGGTAGCGAAAAACTGTTTTTT | CASSLQGSEKLFF
TRBJ1-2 | - | TRBV19 | TRBD1 | TGTGCCAGTACCCCGGGACAGGGAGGGGAAGGCTACACCTTC | CASTPGQGGEGYTF
TRBJ1-1 | few | TRBV5-1 | TRBD1 | TGCGCCAGCAGCTTGGGGACAGGCGCCCCGAACACTGAAGCTTTCTTT | CASSLGTGAPNTEAFF
TRBJ1-2 | - | TRBV20-1 | - | TGCAGTGCTAGTAACATTCTTGGCTACACCTTC | CSASNILGYTF
TRBJ1-4 | - | TRBV2 | - | TGTGCCAGCAGTGAAGGGCCAGGGGTTCGGTTTTTT | CASSEGPGVRFF
TRBJ2-2 | - | TRBV5-1 | - | TGCGCCAGCAGCTTGGGAGGGACAACTCGCACCGGGGAGCTGTTTTTT | CASSLGGTTRTGELFF
TRBJ1-5 | few | TRBV18 | - | TGTGCCAGCTCACCTACAGGGTTGAGCAATCAGCCCCAGCATTTT | CASSPTGLSNQPQHF
TRBJ2-2 | - | TRBV6-5 | TRBD2 | TGTGCCAGCAGTTACTCGACTAGCGGGGGGACCGGGGAGCTGTTTTTT | CASSYSTSGGTGELFF
TRBJ1-1 | - | TRBV3-1/TRBV3-2 | - | TGTGCCAGCAGCCAAGATAGCGGGCGGACTGAAGCTTTCTTT | CASSQDSGRTEAFF
TRBJ1-5 | - | TRBV5-1 | - | TGCGCCAGCAGCTTGGGTGGGCAGAGCAATCAGCCCCAGCATTTT | CASSLGGQSNQPQHF
TRBJ2-1 | - | TRBV6-2/TRBV6-3 | TRBD2 | TGTGCCAGCAGTCGACCGGGGGGCTCCTACAATGAGCAGTTCTTC | CASSRPGGSYNEQFF
TRBJ2-3 | - | TRBV5-4 | TRBD1 | TGTGCCAGCAGCCAGGACAGGGGGTTCACAGATACGCAGTATTTT | CASSQDRGFTDTQYF
TRBJ2-1 | - | TRBV6-1 | TRBD2 | TGTGCCAGCAGTGAGTCTCCCAGCGGGGGGGAAGACAATGAGCAGTTCTTC | CASSESPSGGEDNEQFF
TRBJ2-1 | - | TRBV21-1 | - | TGTGCCAGCAGCAAAGATCGGACAGGGACATACAATGAGCAGTTCTTC | CASSKDRTGTYNEQFF
TRBJ2-5 | - | TRBV7-3 | TRBD1 | TGTGCCAGCAGCTTAAATGGACAGGGGGCTGAGACCCAGTACTTC | CASSLNGQGAETQYF
TRBJ2-5 | - | TRBV11-3 | TRBD1 | TGTGCCAGCAGTCAAGGGGGCCATGCTCAAGAGACCCAGTACTTC | CASSQGGHAQETQYF
TRBJ1-1 | - | TRBV2 | - | TGTGCCAGCAGTGAGCAGGGCCCAATGAACACTGAAGCTTTCTTT | CASSEQGPMNTEAFF
TRBJ2-1 | - | TRBV11-3 | - | TGTGCCAGCAGCTTTGGCCCAGTGACCTACAATGAGCAGTTCTTC | CASSFGPVTYNEQFF
TRBJ2-5 | many | TRBV5-1 | - | TGCGCCAGCGCGGTGGCGGGGAACCAAGAGACCCAGTACTTC | CASAVAGNQETQYF
TRBJ2-1 | - | TRBV5-5 | TRBD1 | TGTGCCAGCAGCCCCCAACCGGGACAGGGAGGCTCCTACAATGAGCAGTTCTTC | CASSPQPGQGGSYNEQFF
TRBJ2-7 | - | TRBV18 | TRBD1 | TGTGCCAGCTCACCCGAACAGGGGTACTACGAGCAGTACTTC | CASSPEQGYYEQYF